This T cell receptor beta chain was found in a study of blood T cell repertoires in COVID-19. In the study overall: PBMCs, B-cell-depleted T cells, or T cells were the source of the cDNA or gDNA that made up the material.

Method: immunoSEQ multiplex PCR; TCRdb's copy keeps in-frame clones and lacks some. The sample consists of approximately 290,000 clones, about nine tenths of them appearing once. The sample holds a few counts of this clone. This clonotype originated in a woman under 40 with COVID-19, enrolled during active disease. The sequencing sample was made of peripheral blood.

The CDR3 sequence: CASSDGGAEAFF. The CDR3 DNA reads as TGTGCCAGCAGTGATGGGGGCGCTGAAGCTTTCTTT. The genes are TRBV2 and TRBJ1-1, with D maybe TRBD1 (6 bases). Between the trimmed V and J ends, which lost 3 bases and 6 bases, there was a span of 8 bases. The CDR3 totals 12 residues. Germline CDR1 SNHLY, CDR2 FYNNEI.